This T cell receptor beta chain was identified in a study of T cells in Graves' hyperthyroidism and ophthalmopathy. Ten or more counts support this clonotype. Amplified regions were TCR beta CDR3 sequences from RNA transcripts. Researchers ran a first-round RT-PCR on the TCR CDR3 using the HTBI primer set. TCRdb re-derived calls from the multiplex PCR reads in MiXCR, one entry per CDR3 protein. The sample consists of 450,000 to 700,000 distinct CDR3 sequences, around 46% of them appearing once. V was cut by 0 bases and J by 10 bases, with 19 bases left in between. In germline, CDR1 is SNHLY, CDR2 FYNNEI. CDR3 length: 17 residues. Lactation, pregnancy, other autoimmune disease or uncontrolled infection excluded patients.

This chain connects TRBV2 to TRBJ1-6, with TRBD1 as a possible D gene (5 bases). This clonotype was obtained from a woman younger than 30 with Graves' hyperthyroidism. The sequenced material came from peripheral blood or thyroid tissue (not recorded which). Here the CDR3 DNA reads TGTGCCAGCAGTGAAGCCCCCATCCGGGACCCGGGGTCACCCCTCCACTTT. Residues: CASSEAPIRDPGSPLHF.